The 23 T cell receptor beta chains reported below all come from one sample, sequenced in a study of OX40 agonist ivuxolimab in advanced cancers. TCRdb's copy holds only in-frame clones and misses some; the assay was immunoSEQ multiplex PCR. The sample contains roughly 22,000 clones, 80% to 90% of which appear only once. The material sequenced was CD4+ or CD8+ T cells sorted from blood, taken in a trial of the OX40 agonist ivuxolimab. These receptors were taken from an adult with an advanced solid tumor such as melanoma, head and neck, liver or kidney cancer.

This clone was recorded only once. The chain uses TRBV7-6 and TRBJ2-2; D may be TRBD2 (5 bases). V lost 2 bases and J 3 bases, leaving 10 bases between the germline ends. Germline V gene lookup returns CDR1 SGHVS and CDR2 FNYEAQ. There are 15 residues in the CDR3. CDR3 sequence: CASSLREMYTGELFF. The CDR3 DNA reads TGTGCCAGCAGCTTAAGGGAGATGTACACCGGGGAGCTGTTTTTT.

This chain connects TRBV27 to TRBJ2-5, with D perhaps matching TRBD1 (6 bases). The ends were cut back, 5 bases at V and 5 bases at J, with 12 bases in the middle. Germline-derived CDR1 and CDR2 are MNHEY and SMNVEV (reference sequence). The CDR3 consists of 13 residues. Written as DNA, the CDR3 is TGTGCCAGCAGTGTTGGGGGCGCGGAGACCCAGTACTTC. Its protein product is CASSVGGAETQYF.

The chain's CDR3 is CSVEEGGPTYEQYF. The CDR3 DNA sequence: TGCAGCGTTGAAGAAGGCGGGCCTACCTACGAGCAGTACTTC. The chain has TRBV29-1 and TRBJ2-7, with a weak D call TRBD2 (5 bases). The CDR3 is 14 amino acids. V dropped 0 bases and J dropped 2 bases, with 11 bases sitting between them. Germline V lookup: CDR1 SQVTM, CDR2 ANQGSEA.

By share, this clone counts as medium-sized (0.01 to 0.1%). One end of the junction does not line up with germline, which may come from a read error. This chain links TRBV7-7 with TRBJ2-1, with D tentatively TRBD1 (6 bases). Germline V CDR1 and CDR2: SSHAT, FNYEAQ (reference sequence). This CDR3 contains 13 residues. The CDR3 reads CASSNRPGQEQFF. For the CDR3, the DNA is TGTGCTAGCAGCAATAGACCGGGACAAGAGCAGTTCTTC.

The chain is built from TRBV14 and TRBJ2-5; maybe TRBD1 (6 bases). Deletions cut 0 bases from V and 4 bases from J, with 12 bases between. Germline V gene sequence: CDR1 SGHDN, CDR2 FVKESK. The CDR3 loop spans 15 amino acids. In DNA form, the CDR3 reads TGTGCCAGCAGCCAAGATCCAGGGGAAGGAGAGACCCAGTACTTC. As protein: CASSQDPGEGETQYF.

The chain carries TRBV27 and TRBJ1-5, with D maybe TRBD1 (5 bases). V was clipped by 0 bases and J by 5 bases, with 20 bases between them. The CDR3 loop spans 18 amino acids. In germline, CDR1 is MNHEY, CDR2 SMNVEV (reference sequence). As DNA, the CDR3 is TGTGCCAGCAGTTTATCCGGGCGAGTGGCAGGGTGGGATCAGCCCCAGCATTTT. Its translation: CASSLSGRVAGWDQPQHF.

Only one count was recorded for this clone. Its ends do not fully match the called genes, so a read error is possible. The V call is TRBV27, the J call TRBJ2-7; no firm D call. The CDR3 loop spans 15 amino acids. Germline V gene lookup returns CDR1 MNHEY and CDR2 SMNVEV (reference sequence). CDR3 loop: CASSISPGISYEQYF. The DNA for the CDR3 is TGTGCCAGCAGTATATCCCCAGGAATCTCCTACGAGCAGTACTTC.

The chain is built from TRBV27 and TRBJ2-7, with TRBD2 matching 12 bases. CDR3 length: 15 amino acids. Germline-derived CDR1 and CDR2 are MNHEY and SMNVEV (reference sequence). V was pared by 6 bases and J by 2 bases, with 5 bases of the junction left unmatched. DNA for the CDR3: TGTGCCAGCAGCGTACTAGCGGGAGGTCCCTACGAGCAGTACTTC. Its protein is CASSVLAGGPYEQYF.

This chain joins TRBV11-3 and TRBJ1-1, with a possible D match to TRBD1 (5 bases). Germline V gene sequence: CDR1 SGHNT, CDR2 YENEEA. The CDR3 runs 13 residues. V was trimmed by 3 bases and J by 6 bases, leaving 11 bases between them. The DNA of the CDR3 is TGTGCCAGCAGCTTCGGCAGGGTCGCTGAAGCTTTCTTT. Its translation: CASSFGRVAEAFF.

CDR3 amino acids: CASSPRTGVNVYEQYF. The CDR3 region has the DNA TGTGCCAGCAGCCCCAGGACAGGGGTAAATGTCTACGAGCAGTACTTC. The V and J genes are TRBV11-3 and TRBJ2-7, with 9 bases identical to TRBD1. The junction had 11 bases not matched to a gene; V was cut back by 5 bases and J by 3 bases. Germline CDR1 is SGHNT and CDR2 is YENEEA. The CDR3 is 16 residues long.

Here the CDR3 reads CASSRRGYEQYF. The CDR3 coding sequence is TGTGCCAGCTCACGCCGAGGTTACGAGCAGTACTTC. The chain joins TRBV18 to TRBJ2-7; no clear D gene. The CDR3 has 12 amino acids. Trimming shortened V by 4 bases and J by 4 bases, and 8 bases separated the two germline ends. Per germline, CDR1 KGHSH and CDR2 LQKENI.

The chain uses TRBV19 and TRBJ1-4, with TRBD1 matching 7 bases. The trim removed 5 bases at V and 0 bases at J, leaving 12 bases unmatched. CDR3 size: 18 residues. Germline loops: CDR1 LNHDA, CDR2 SQIVND (reference sequence). The CDR3 coding sequence is TGTGCCAGTAGTCCGCCCGGCAGGGGGTTCGCAACTAATGAAAAACTGTTTTTT. This encodes CASSPPGRGFATNEKLFF.

The chain employs TRBV27 and TRBJ1-2; possible D gene TRBD1, 6 bases. The germline CDR1 and CDR2 sequences are MNHEY and SMNVEV (reference sequence). CDR3 length: 13 amino acids. V gave up 6 bases and J gave up 3 bases, with 11 bases separating them. Here the CDR3 reads CASSIDRYYGYTF. In DNA, the CDR3 is TGTGCCAGCAGCATCGACAGGTACTATGGCTACACCTTC.

CDR3 DNA sequence: TGTGCCAGCAGCTGGGGACACCTGAACACTGAAGCTTTCTTT. Its translation: CASSWGHLNTEAFF. The chain links TRBV27 to TRBJ1-1; perhaps TRBD1 as D (6 bases). Trimming shortened V by 6 bases and J by 0 bases, and 11 bases separated the two germline ends. CDR1 MNHEY and CDR2 SMNVEV come from the germline V gene (reference sequence). The CDR3 sequence is 14 residues long.

The rearrangement joins TRBV11-3 to TRBJ2-3; D may be TRBD2 (5 bases). Per germline, CDR1 SGHNT and CDR2 YENEEA. The CDR3 loop spans 15 amino acids. Trimming shortened V by 3 bases and J by 0 bases, and 10 bases separated the two germline ends. The CDR3 sequence: CASSFWTLSTDTQYF. The CDR3 DNA follows: TGTGCCAGCAGCTTCTGGACTCTAAGCACAGATACGCAGTATTTT.

This chain joins TRBV27 and TRBJ1-2; perhaps TRBD1 as D (5 bases). Germline values: CDR1 MNHEY, CDR2 SMNVEV (reference sequence). This CDR3 is built from 16 residues. The germline V and J ends were trimmed by 2 bases and 0 bases, with 13 bases remaining between them. CDR3 sequence reads: CASSLISGPANYGYTF. CDR3 coding DNA: TGTGCCAGCAGTTTAATTTCGGGGCCCGCTAACTATGGCTACACCTTC.

The chain uses TRBV4-2 and TRBJ1-2; the D is unclear. The V end was cut by 6 bases, the J end by 4 bases, with 6 bases between. There are 11 residues in the CDR3. Germline-derived CDR1 and CDR2 are LGHNA and YNFKEQ. The CDR3 sequence: CASRKTYGYTF. CDR3 bases: TGTGCCAGCAGAAAGACCTATGGCTACACCTTC.

V usage is TRBV5-1 and J usage is TRBJ2-1; the match to TRBD2 covers 7 bases. Germline CDR1 and CDR2: SGHRS and YFSETQ. With V trimmed by 0 bases and J by 6 bases, 6 bases remained unmatched. The CDR3 is made up of 15 amino acids. CDR3 bases: TGCGCCAGCAGCTTGGCCATCGGCGGGAGCAATGAGCAGTTCTTC. It is translated as CASSLAIGGSNEQFF.

The chain carries TRBV28 and TRBJ1-5, with 9 positions matching TRBD1. Unmatched junction bases numbered 6, after V lost 2 bases and J lost 7 bases. This CDR3 spans 15 amino acids. Germline V gene sequence: CDR1 MDHEN, CDR2 SYDVKM. The CDR3 loop is CASSLAGTGKQPQHF. In DNA, the CDR3 is TGTGCCAGCAGTTTAGCTGGGACAGGGAAACAGCCCCAGCATTTT.

The chain recombines TRBV19 with TRBJ1-2; D call uncertain. V was cut by 3 bases and J by 2 bases, with 10 bases left in between. The CDR3 is 14 residues long. Germline CDR1 is LNHDA and CDR2 is SQIVND (reference sequence). The CDR3, as DNA: TGTGCCAGTAGTATCCCGGGCAGCAACTATGGCTACACCTTC. Its translation: CASSIPGSNYGYTF.

This clone appeared a few times. CDR3 sequence (DNA): TGTGCCTGGAGCCCTATAGCGGGAGAGACCCAGTACTTC. This gives the protein CAWSPIAGETQYF. J is TRBJ2-5 and V is TRBV30; 7 bases align to TRBD2. The V gene's germline CDR1 is GTSNPN and CDR2 SVGIG (reference sequence). The trim removed 3 bases at V and 4 bases at J, leaving 5 bases unmatched. The CDR3 covers 13 residues.

The chain carries TRBV4-2 and TRBJ2-7, with 7 bases fitting TRBD2. This CDR3 is 15 amino acids long. Looked up from germline, CDR1 is LGHNA and CDR2 is YNFKEQ. V lost 0 bases, J lost 2 bases, and 4 bases stayed unmatched. In nucleotides, the CDR3 is TGTGCCAGCAGCCAAGATCGGGGGGAGCCCTACGAGCAGTACTTC. Protein sequence: CASSQDRGEPYEQYF.

The V and J genes are TRBV27 and TRBJ1-2; D is uncertain. Per germline, CDR1 MNHEY and CDR2 SMNVEV (reference sequence). With 2 bases removed from V and 1 base from J, the gap between germline ends came to 17 bases. The CDR3 spans 17 residues. CDR3 sequence: CASSLPLVGWDNYGYTF. The CDR3, as DNA: TGTGCCAGCAGTTTACCTCTTGTCGGGTGGGATAACTATGGCTACACCTTC.